This T cell receptor (beta chain) comes out of a study of blood T cell repertoires in COVID-19. Study at large: Acute and convalescent COVID-19 samples came from the United States, Italy and Spain. PBMCs, B-cell-depleted T cells, or T cells were the source of the cDNA or gDNA that made up the material.

This CDR3 region has 15 residues. Germline loops: CDR1 SGHNT, CDR2 YYREEE (reference sequence). The germline V and J ends were trimmed by 4 bases and 6 bases, with 19 bases remaining between them. Original data processing: Counts of nucleated cells, estimated from reference gene primer amplification, were obtained. Clones were read by immunoSEQ multiplex PCR, and TCRdb kept only the in-frame ones, dropping some. The V and J calls and clone size were taken over from that table, and D and trimming were inferred from the DNA. The table lists roughly 140,000 clones, approximately 84% of them singletons. Sequenced material: peripheral blood. The receptor comes from a woman over 75 in a cohort sampled during active or convalescent COVID-19. V gene TRBV5-4 combines with J gene TRBJ2-5; perhaps TRBD2 as D (6 bases). The CDR3 sequence is CASSNGGGVSKTQYF. In DNA, the CDR3 is TGTGCCAGCAGCAATGGAGGCGGGGTTTCGAAGACCCAGTACTTC.